The 26 T cell receptor beta chains below were found in one sample sequenced in a study of blood T cells in healthy people across ages. Sample-barcoded 5' priming and a J-beta primer mix drove a second PCR of roughly 6 to 12 cycles. MiXCR, applied by TCRdb to the 5' RACE reads, yields one record per CDR3 protein. The sample consists of around 1.1 million distinct CDR3 sequences, more than 30% of them appearing once. The specimen was blood. The receptors shown here come from a man in his late teens or twenties in good health.

The genes are TRBV6-2 or TRBV6-3 and TRBJ2-5; the match to TRBD2 covers 7 bases. Per the germline V gene, CDR1 is MNHEY and CDR2 is SVGEGT. V was pared by 6 bases and J by 2 bases, with 6 bases of the junction left unmatched. CDR3 length equals 14 residues. For the CDR3, the DNA is TGTGCCAGCAGGGTGGCGGGAGAACAAGAGACCCAGTACTTC. Its translation: CASRVAGEQETQYF.

This clonotype was detected a few times. J is TRBJ2-1 and V is TRBV29-1; D uncertain. CDR3 length equals 12 residues. The V gene's germline CDR1 is SQVTM and CDR2 ANQGSEA. The ends were cut back, 4 bases at V and 5 bases at J, with 9 bases in the middle. CDR3 bases: TGCAGCGTTGGGATTTACAACAATGAGCAGTTCTTC. This sequence encodes CSVGIYNNEQFF.

The table lists this clonotype with a few counts. The rearrangement uses TRBV29-1 and TRBJ1-2; 9 nucleotides match TRBD1. J gave up 6 bases and V 2 bases, and 7 bases lay outside the gene matches. The CDR3 runs 14 residues. The germline CDR1 and CDR2 sequences are SQVTM and ANQGSEA. The DNA of the CDR3 is TGCAGCGTTGAAAACAGGGGGCCGCGGGATGGCTACACCTTC. It translates to CSVENRGPRDGYTF.

In this sample, this clonotype turned up a few times. The chain uses TRBV7-2 and TRBJ2-1; D uncertain. V dropped 5 bases and J dropped 10 bases, with 12 bases sitting between them. Germline CDR1 SGHTA, CDR2 FQGNSA. The CDR3 contains 12 residues. The CDR3 DNA reads TGTGCCAGCAGCCCGGAGTTGGGCGAGCAGTTCTTC. It translates to CASSPELGEQFF.

This clonotype was seen more than once but under ten times. This sequence joins TRBV6-2 or TRBV6-3 and TRBJ2-2; D is ambiguous. CDR1 is MNHEY, CDR2 SVGEGT, per germline. This CDR3 is built from 14 residues. Trimming left V 7 bases short and J 4 bases short, with 13 bases between. CDR3 in amino acids: CASTEKLATGELFF. CDR3 coding DNA: TGTGCCAGCACCGAGAAACTCGCCACCGGGGAGCTGTTTTTT.

The table lists this clonotype with many counts. This chain joins TRBV20-1 and TRBJ2-3; perhaps TRBD1 as D (6 bases). The V end was cut by 6 bases, the J end by 0 bases, with 10 bases between. The CDR3 is made up of 13 amino acids. Germline loops: CDR1 DFQATT, CDR2 SNEGSKA (reference sequence). The CDR3 DNA is TGCAGTGCCCTAACAGGGAGCACAGATACGCAGTATTTT. This sequence encodes CSALTGSTDTQYF.

The V and J genes are TRBV29-1 and TRBJ1-1, with 7 bases identical to TRBD1. Per the germline V gene, CDR1 is SQVTM and CDR2 is ANQGSEA. The ends lost 3 bases at V and 0 bases at J; junction bases unmatched: 13. The CDR3 length is 17 residues. The CDR3 DNA reads TGCAGCGTTGACGTGTTTGGTCCAGGGGGTATGAACACTGAAGCTTTCTTT. The encoded protein is CSVDVFGPGGMNTEAFF.

This clonotype was seen only a few times. The chain employs TRBV27 and TRBJ1-1; the D is unclear. Trimming pared 3 bases from V and 1 base from J, leaving 18 bases between. The CDR3 sequence is 17 residues long. The V gene's germline CDR1 is MNHEY and CDR2 SMNVEV (reference sequence). CDR3: CASSLSPRVSQNTEAFF. The CDR3 region has the DNA TGTGCCAGCAGTTTGTCCCCCCGGGTCTCACAGAACACTGAAGCTTTCTTT.

The V gene is TRBV5-1, the J gene TRBJ2-5, with 9 bases lining up with TRBD1. Germline V CDR1 and CDR2: SGHRS, YFSETQ. Germline trimming cut 4 bases from V and 1 base from J; bases unmatched to any gene: 5. This CDR3 comprises 15 residues. CDR3 DNA sequence: TGCGCCAGCAGCCTACAGGGGGCCGTCCAAGAGACCCAGTACTTC. This translates into CASSLQGAVQETQYF. Using reference TRBV5-1 and TRBJ2-5 for the parts outside the CDR3, the full variable domain is KAGVTQTPRYLIKTRGQQVTLSCSPISGHRSVSWYQQTPGQGLQFLFEYFSETQRNKGNFPGRFSGRQFSNSRSEMNVSTLELGDSALYLCASSLQGAVQETQYFGPGTRLLVL.

This clonotype was found a few times. This chain links TRBV20-1 with TRBJ2-5; D not certain. The V gene lost 2 bases and the J gene lost 5 bases, with 9 bases spanning the gap. This CDR3 spans 12 amino acids. CDR1 is DFQATT, CDR2 SNEGSKA, per germline (reference sequence). CDR3 protein: CSARPGAETQYF. CDR3 sequence (DNA): TGCAGTGCTAGACCGGGCGCCGAGACCCAGTACTTC.

The table lists this clonotype with a few counts. For the CDR3, the DNA is TGCAGTGCTAACAGGGTTAATCAGCCCCAGCATTTT. Protein: CSANRVNQPQHF. The chain combines TRBV20-1 with TRBJ1-5; weak D call: TRBD1 (6 bases). V was shortened by 4 bases and J by 4 bases, with 8 bases between the two germline ends. CDR1 DFQATT and CDR2 SNEGSKA come from the germline V gene (reference sequence). The CDR3 contains 12 residues.

Remarks on this clonotype: The junction departs from germline at one end; a sequencing error may be responsible. The chain combines TRBV6-6 with TRBJ1-6; 10 bases line up with TRBD1. The CDR3 sequence is 17 residues long. CDR1 MNHNY and CDR2 SVGAGI come from the germline V gene (reference sequence). CDR3 in DNA: TGTGCCAACAGTTCATACCGTGACAGGGGGCCGTCTTCACCCCTCCACTTT. Its protein product is CANSSYRDRGPSSPLHF.

This clonotype was recorded a few times. Written as DNA, the CDR3 is TGTGCCAGCAGTTACGAACTGGGGGGGACAGATACGCAGTATTTT. It codes for CASSYELGGTDTQYF. V usage is TRBV6-5 and J usage is TRBJ2-3; TRBD2 aligns across 7 bases. The germline gives CDR1 MNHEY, CDR2 SVGAGI. J gave up 3 bases and V 2 bases, and 5 bases lay outside the gene matches. The CDR3 has 15 amino acids.

This clonotype was seen only a few times. This sequence joins TRBV30 and TRBJ2-6, with no clear D. Trimming removed 5 bases at V and 0 bases at J, with 2 bases between. The germline CDR1 and CDR2 sequences are GTSNPN and SVGIG (reference sequence). The CDR3 is made up of 12 amino acids. CDR3 coding DNA: TGTGCCTGGGGCTCTGGGGCCAACGTCCTGACTTTC. Residues: CAWGSGANVLTF.

A word on this clonotype: One end of the junction does not line up with germline, which may come from a read error. The chain joins TRBV5-1 to TRBJ1-1, with 7 bases aligning to TRBD1. Germline-derived CDR1 and CDR2 are SGHRS and YFSETQ. The CDR3 spans 16 residues. The CDR3 coding sequence is TGCGCCTGCAGCTTGGCCAAGTCAGGGGGGAACACTGAAGCTTTCTTT. It specifies CACSLAKSGGNTEAFF. Looking up the rest from reference TRBV5-1 and TRBJ1-1 gives the full variable domain: KAGVTQTPRYLIKTRGQQVTLSCSPISGHRSVSWYQQTPGQGLQFLFEYFSETQRNKGNFPGRFSGRQFSNSRSEMNVSTLELGDSALYLCACSLAKSGGNTEAFFGQGTRLTVV.

The chain employs TRBV29-1 and TRBJ1-1; perhaps TRBD1 as D (5 bases). CDR1 is SQVTM, CDR2 ANQGSEA, per germline. This CDR3 comprises 12 residues. V lost 7 bases to trimming and J lost 7 bases, with 16 bases between them. CDR3 DNA: TGCAGCGCTCCCGGAGGGGTCTGTGAAGCTTTCTTT. Its protein is CSAPGGVCEAFF.

This clonotype was observed a few times. This sequence joins TRBV20-1 and TRBJ2-1; no reliable D call. The CDR3 is 12 residues long. Germline V CDR1 and CDR2: DFQATT, SNEGSKA (reference sequence). V gave up 4 bases and J gave up 4 bases, with 8 bases separating them. The CDR3 region is CSAKDLYNEQFF. The CDR3, as DNA: TGCAGTGCTAAGGACCTATACAATGAGCAGTTCTTC.

As regards this clonotype: A junction boundary mismatches the germline segment, possibly from a read error. The rearrangement uses TRBV19 and TRBJ2-3, with D uncertain. CDR1 and CDR2 (germline): LNHDA, SQIVND (reference sequence). CDR3 length: 12 amino acids. For the CDR3, the DNA is TGTGCCAGTAGTATGTCGGCAGACACGCAGTATTTT. Protein: CASSMSADTQYF. The full variable domain, completed using reference TRBV19 and TRBJ2-3, is DGGITQSPKYLFRKEGQNVTLSCEQNLNHDAMYWYRQDPGQGLRLIYYSQIVNDFQKGDIAEGYSVSREKKESFPLTVTSAQKNPTAFYLCASSMSADTQYFGPGTRLTVL.

In this sample, this clonotype turned up a few times. J is TRBJ2-7 and V is TRBV6-5; 7 nucleotides match TRBD2. The germline V gene has CDR1 MNHEY and CDR2 SVGAGI. This CDR3 has 15 amino acids. V dropped 6 bases and J dropped 2; count of bases not matched to a gene: 10. The chain's CDR3 is CASRLGGFGTYEQYF. In nucleotides, the CDR3 is TGTGCCAGCAGGTTGGGGGGGTTCGGTACCTACGAGCAGTACTTC.

The chain joins TRBV14 to TRBJ2-4; TRBD1 matches 10 bases. Germline loops: CDR1 SGHDN, CDR2 FVKESK. J was trimmed by 13 bases and V by 3 bases; bases with no gene match: 12. The CDR3 length is 15 residues. In DNA form, the CDR3 reads TGTGCCAGCAGCCAGGGACAGGGGTTTGTGGGGGAGCAGTACTTC. It yields the protein CASSQGQGFVGEQYF.

This clonotype was seen a handful of times. The chain recombines TRBV20-1 with TRBJ2-1; D is unresolved. The CDR3 is 14 residues long. Trimming shortened V by 0 bases and J by 1 base, and 7 bases separated the two germline ends. Germline V CDR1 and CDR2: DFQATT, SNEGSKA (reference sequence). The chain's CDR3 is CSARDGASYNEQFF. CDR3 in DNA: TGCAGTGCTAGAGATGGCGCTTCCTACAATGAGCAGTTCTTC.

The chain combines TRBV7-2 with TRBJ2-1, with D maybe TRBD1 (6 bases). TRBJ2-7 matches the DNA end more closely, so the J call is doubtful. The V gene's germline CDR1 is SGHTA and CDR2 FQGNSA. This CDR3 contains 14 residues. CDR3 bases: TGTGCCAGCAGCTTAGACGGGACATTCTACGAGCAGTACTTC. This translates into CASSLDGTFYEQYF.

This clonotype appeared once. This chain joins TRBV5-1 and TRBJ2-5; D remains unclear. The DNA end lines up better with TRBJ2-7; the J call may be wrong. This CDR3 comprises 14 residues. From germline, CDR1 is SGHRS and CDR2 YFSETQ. CDR3 in DNA: TGCGCCAGCAGCTTGGCCACCGGACCCCACGAGCAGTACTTC. It encodes CASSLATGPHEQYF.

V gene TRBV10-3 combines with J gene TRBJ2-1; D may be TRBD2 (6 bases). The germline V and J ends were trimmed by 2 bases and 2 bases, with 16 bases remaining between them. This CDR3 has 17 residues. The germline gives CDR1 ENHRY, CDR2 SYGVKD. The CDR3 nucleotides read TGTGCCATCAGTGAGGGAGGGACCCCGACAACCTACAATGAGCAGTTCTTC. This gives the protein CAISEGGTPTTYNEQFF.

In its sample, this clonotype was seen a few times. The rearrangement joins TRBV7-6 to TRBJ2-1; D is uncertain. V lost 1 base, J lost 2 bases, and 9 bases lay in between. Germline lookup yields CDR1 SGHVS and CDR2 FNYEAQ. The CDR3 loop spans 15 amino acids. CDR3 nucleotide sequence: TGTGCCAGCAGCTTAGTAATAGACCCCTACAATGAGCAGTTCTTC. As protein: CASSLVIDPYNEQFF.

This rearrangement joins TRBV20-1 to TRBJ2-5; 9 bases are shared with TRBD2. V trimming: 0 bases; J trimming: 3 bases; junction bases outside the gene matches: 11. CDR1 is DFQATT and CDR2 is SNEGSKA in the germline V gene (reference sequence). There are 17 residues in the CDR3. CDR3 nucleotide sequence: TGCAGTGCTAGAGATGACGGGCTAGCGGGGCTTAAAGAGACCCAGTACTTC. It specifies CSARDDGLAGLKETQYF.